This T cell receptor (beta chain) was sequenced during a study of T cells in Graves' hyperthyroidism and ophthalmopathy. Study outcomes and limitations: Ophthalmopathy and stable hyperthyroidism were told apart by a 13 V-J model.

Ophthalmopathy patients had moderate-to-severe active disease, CAS ≥3, NOSPECS ≥4, and disease duration under 3 months. Amplification of TCR beta CDR3 regions used RNA as the template. During a first-round RT-PCR of the TCR CDR3, the HTBI primer set was used. TCRdb independently ran MiXCR on the multiplex PCR reads; one entry per CDR3 protein. The sample contains about 300,000 distinct CDR3 sequences, roughly 19% of which appear only once. The CDR3 spans 15 residues. Per germline, CDR1 SNHLY and CDR2 FYNNEI. This clonotype was observed at least ten times. Its antigen is currently unknown. One end of the junction is discordant with germline, which a read error may explain.

This TCR derives from a man in his fifties or sixties with Graves' ophthalmopathy. The chain is built from TRBV2 and TRBJ2-3, with 7 bases aligning to TRBD2. Sequenced: blood. The CDR3 region has the DNA TGTGCCAGCCAATTGATAGCGACTAGCACAGGTACGCAGTATTTT. It translates to CASQLIATSTGTQYF.